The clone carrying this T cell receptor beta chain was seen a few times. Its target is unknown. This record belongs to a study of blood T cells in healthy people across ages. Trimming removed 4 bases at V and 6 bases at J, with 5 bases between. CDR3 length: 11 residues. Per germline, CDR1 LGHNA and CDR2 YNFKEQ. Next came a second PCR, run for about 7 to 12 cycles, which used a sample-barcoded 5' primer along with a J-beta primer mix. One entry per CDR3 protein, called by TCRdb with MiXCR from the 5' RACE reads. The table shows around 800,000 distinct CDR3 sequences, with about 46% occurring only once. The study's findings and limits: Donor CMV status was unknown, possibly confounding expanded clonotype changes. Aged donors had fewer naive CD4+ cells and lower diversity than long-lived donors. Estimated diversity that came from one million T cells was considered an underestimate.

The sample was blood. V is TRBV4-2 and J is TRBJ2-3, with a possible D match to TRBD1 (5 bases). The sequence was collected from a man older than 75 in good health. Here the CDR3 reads CASSRQDTQYF. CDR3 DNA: TGTGCCAGCAGCCGACAGGATACGCAGTATTTT.